Sequencing of this T cell receptor (beta chain) was carried out in a study of blood T cell repertoires in COVID-19. For the study at large: The study drew acute and convalescent COVID-19 samples from the United States, Italy and Spain. T cells, B-cell-depleted T cells, or PBMCs supplied cDNA or gDNA.

This CDR3 spans 15 amino acids. Trimming took off 0 bases at V and 2 bases at J, with 9 bases between the two ends. Germline V gives CDR1 LGHNA, CDR2 YSLEER. Sequencing was performed with immunoSEQ multiplex PCR; in TCRdb, only in-frame clones are kept and a portion is missing. The sample holds 50,000 or so clones, around 84% seen once. The V call is TRBV4-3, the J call TRBJ2-3; maybe TRBD1 (6 bases). Sequenced material: peripheral blood. This receptor was obtained from a man aged 70-80 years with acute or convalescent COVID-19. The DNA of the CDR3 is TGCGCCAGCAGCCAAGATAAGGGACACACAGATACGCAGTATTTT. This translates into CASSQDKGHTDTQYF.